This T cell receptor beta chain was recovered during a study of blood T cell repertoires in COVID-19. The CDR3 has 16 residues. Trimming left V 0 bases short and J 6 bases short, with 15 bases between. Looked up from germline, CDR1 is MGHRA and CDR2 is YSYEKL. The table came from immunoSEQ multiplex PCR; TCRdb's copy has only in-frame clones and leaves some out. The repertoire holds 50,000 to 70,000 clones, with 85% to 90% as singletons. The chain recombines TRBV4-1 with TRBJ1-3; D is perhaps TRBD1 (5 bases). Sequences were obtained from peripheral blood. The source is a human donor with active COVID-19. The donor label of this sample is uncertain. The CDR3 reads CASSQDPPRGENTIYF. The CDR3 nucleotides are TGCGCCAGCAGCCAAGATCCCCCAAGGGGTGAAAACACCATATATTTT.